In its sample, the clone carrying this T cell receptor (beta chain) was seen many times. The sample belongs to a study of T cells in Graves' hyperthyroidism and ophthalmopathy. V was cut by 6 bases and J by 3 bases, with 8 bases left in between. CDR3 length: 12 amino acids. Germline V CDR1 and CDR2: LGHDT, YNNKEL (reference sequence). Researchers took RNA transcripts and amplified the TCR beta CDR3 regions from them. With the HTBI primer set, the TCR CDR3 went through a first round of RT-PCR. TCRdb analysed the multiplex PCR reads with MiXCR anew, one entry per CDR3 protein. Here the sample spans some 250,000 distinct CDR3 sequences, 13% to 15% being singletons.

Specimen: blood. This sequence was found in a woman in her thirties or forties with Graves' hyperthyroidism that later progressed to Graves' ophthalmopathy. V usage is TRBV3-1 and J usage is TRBJ1-1; D is possibly TRBD1 (5 bases). In DNA form, the CDR3 reads TGTGCCAGCAGTCTCAGGGACACTGAAGCTTTCTTT. Residues: CASSLRDTEAFF.